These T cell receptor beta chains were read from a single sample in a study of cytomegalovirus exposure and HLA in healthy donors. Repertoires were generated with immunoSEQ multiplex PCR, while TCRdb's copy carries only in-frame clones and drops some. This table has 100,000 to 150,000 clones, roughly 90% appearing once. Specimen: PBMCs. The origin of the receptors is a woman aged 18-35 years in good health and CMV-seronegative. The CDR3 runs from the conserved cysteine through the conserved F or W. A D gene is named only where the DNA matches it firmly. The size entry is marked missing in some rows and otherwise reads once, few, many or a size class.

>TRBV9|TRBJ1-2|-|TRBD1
TGTGCCAGCAGCACTCGGACAGGGGGAGATGGCTACACCTTC
CASSTRTGGDGYTF
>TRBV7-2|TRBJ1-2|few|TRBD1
TGTGCCAGCAGCTACCGGGACAGGGGTGGCTACACCTTC
CASSYRDRGGYTF
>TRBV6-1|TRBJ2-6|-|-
TGTGCCAGCAGTGAACTAGCTGGGGCCAACGTCCTGACTTTC
CASSELAGANVLTF
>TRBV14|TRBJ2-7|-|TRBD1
TGTGCCAGCAGCCAAGGTGGGTTACGGGACAGTTCCAGGTTGCAGTACTTC
CASSQGGLRDSSRLQYF
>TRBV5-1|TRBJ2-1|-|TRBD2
TGCGCCAGCAGCTTGGAGCTAGCGGGCTCCTACAATGAGCAGTTCTTC
CASSLELAGSYNEQFF
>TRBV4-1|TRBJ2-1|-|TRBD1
TGCGCCAGTCAGGGACAGGGGGCCTACAATGAGCAGTTCTTC
CASQGQGAYNEQFF
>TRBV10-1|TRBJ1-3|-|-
TGCGCCAGCACCCAGGGGTCTTCTGGAAACACCATATATTTT
CASTQGSSGNTIYF
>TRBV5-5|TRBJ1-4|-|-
TGTGCCAGCAGCTCCCCAGCAACTAATGAAAAACTGTTTTTT
CASSSPATNEKLFF
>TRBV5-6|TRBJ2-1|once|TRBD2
TGTGCCAGCAGCTTCAGCGGGAGAAGGGTCTTC
CASSFSGRRVF
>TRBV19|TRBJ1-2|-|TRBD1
TGTGCCAGTAGTAGAGGACAGGCGCCAGGGGGCTACACCTTC
CASSRGQAPGGYTF
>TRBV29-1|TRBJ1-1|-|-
TGCAGCGTTGTTAGGGAGACTGAAGCTTTCTTT
CSVVRETEAFF
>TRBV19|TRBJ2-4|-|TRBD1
TGTGCCAGTAGTACAGGGACAGGTGAGGGGGGAAACATTCAGTACTTC
CASSTGTGEGGNIQYF
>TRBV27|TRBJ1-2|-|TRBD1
TGTGCCAGCAGTTTAGAGGGACAGGGGGCCGATGGCTACACCTTC
CASSLEGQGADGYTF
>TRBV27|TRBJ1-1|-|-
TGTGCCAGCAGTCCTATCCGGTCCCTGAACACTGAAGCTTTCTTT
CASSPIRSLNTEAFF
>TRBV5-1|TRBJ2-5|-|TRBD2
TGCGCCAGCAGCTTGGAACTAGCGGGAGGTCCGGGATTACAAGAGACCCAGTACTTC
CASSLELAGGPGLQETQYF
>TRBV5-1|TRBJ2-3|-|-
TGCGCCAGCAGCTTGGCCGACACTAGCACAGATACGCAGTATTTT
CASSLADTSTDTQYF
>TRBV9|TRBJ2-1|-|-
TGTGCCAGCAGCGTAGTACCGGGGACCTACAATGAGCAGTTCTTC
CASSVVPGTYNEQFF
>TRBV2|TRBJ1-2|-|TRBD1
TGTGCCAGCACTCGACAGGGAAATACCTATGGCTACACCTTC
CASTRQGNTYGYTF
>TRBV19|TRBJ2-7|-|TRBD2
TGTGCCAGTACCGTGACTAGCGGGAGCGCGGTAGACGAGCAGTACTTC
CASTVTSGSAVDEQYF
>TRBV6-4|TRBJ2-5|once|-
TGTGCCAGCACTTCTGGACTCCAAGAGACCCAGTACTTC
CASTSGLQETQYF
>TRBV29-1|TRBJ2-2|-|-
TGCAGCGGTCGGGTTACCGGGGAGCTGTTTTTT
CSGRVTGELFF
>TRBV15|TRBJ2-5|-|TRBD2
TGTGCCACCAGCCCCCGCGGACTAGCGGGAGGGCCGGTCTACTTC
CATSPRGLAGGPVYF
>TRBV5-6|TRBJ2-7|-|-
TGTGCCAGCAGCTTGGTGTTCCAGGGATTCGAGCAGTACTTC
CASSLVFQGFEQYF
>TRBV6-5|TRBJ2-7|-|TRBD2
TGTGCCAGCAGTTACGGGGCTAGCGGGACCTACGAGCAGTACTTC
CASSYGASGTYEQYF
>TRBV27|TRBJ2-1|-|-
TGTGCCAGCAGTTTAAGCCTAAGCTCCTACAATGAGCAGTTCTTC
CASSLSLSSYNEQFF
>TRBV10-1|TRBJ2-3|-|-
TGCGCCAGCAGTGAAGAGGGGGAAAGCACAGATACGCAGTATTTT
CASSEEGESTDTQYF
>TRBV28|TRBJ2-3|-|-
TGTGCCAGCAGTCTCGGACAGAGCACAGATACGCAGTATTTT
CASSLGQSTDTQYF
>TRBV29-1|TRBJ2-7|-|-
TGCAGCGTTGTTTTCCAGGGGAAGGGGGAACGGGACTTC
CSVVFQGKGERDF
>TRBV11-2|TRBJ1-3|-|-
TGTGCCAGCAGCTTAGAGGCAGTCACAATTAGAAACACCATATATTTT
CASSLEAVTIRNTIYF
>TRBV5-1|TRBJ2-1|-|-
TGCGCCAGCAGCCCGACTAGAAGATTCAATGAGCAGTTCTTC
CASSPTRRFNEQFF
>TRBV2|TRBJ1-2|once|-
TGTGCCAGCAGCTTGCAGGGCCGACAGTCCTCGGGCTATGGCTACACCTTC
CASSLQGRQSSGYGYTF
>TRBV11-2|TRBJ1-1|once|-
TGTGCCAGCAGACCCCCGGGGAGGGGTGGTTGGGGCACTGAAGCTTTCTTT
CASRPPGRGGWGTEAFF
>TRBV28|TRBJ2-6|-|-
TGTGCCAGCAGTTTACGTCAGGGGATCCCTGGGGCCAACGTCCTGACTTTC
CASSLRQGIPGANVLTF
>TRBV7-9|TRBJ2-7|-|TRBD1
TGTGCCAGCAGCTTACCAGGACAGGGGTTTTACGAGCAGTACTTC
CASSLPGQGFYEQYF
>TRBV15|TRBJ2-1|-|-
TGTGCCACCAGCAGAGATATGGTTGGAACAGGGTCTTATGAGCAGTTCTTC
CATSRDMVGTGSYEQFF
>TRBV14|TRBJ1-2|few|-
TGTGCCAGCAGCCAAATATTAGGGGGAGGCTACACCTTC
CASSQILGGGYTF
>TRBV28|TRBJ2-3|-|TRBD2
TGTGCCAGCAGTCCCCGGGCTAGCGGGAGGGACACAGATACGCAGTATTTT
CASSPRASGRDTDTQYF